The subject of this entry is one T cell receptor (beta chain). Each CDR3 protein is one row after TCRdb ran MiXCR on the RACE reads. The sample includes roughly 80,000 distinct CDR3 sequences, 14% of them seen just once. The data originate from a study of human T cells and chemical hapten exposure. The CDR3 is made up of 15 amino acids. Germline trimming cut 5 bases from V and 4 bases from J; bases unmatched to any gene: 7. The germline gives CDR1 MNHEY, CDR2 SVGAGI. Time point of the sample: pre-sensitization, week 0. The treatment here: therapeutic diphenylcyclopropenone sensitization with weekly scalp DPC.

Sequencing used whole blood, obtained in connection with sensitization to the hapten diphenylcyclopropenone (DPC). The source is a woman aged 50 to 65 with alopecia areata. Some clones in this sample may be carry-over from other donors' samples. The gene calls are TRBV6-5 and TRBJ2-7; 11 bases are a match to TRBD1. This CDR3 reads CASSEGQGATYEQYF. In DNA, the CDR3 is TGTGCCAGCAGTGAAGGACAGGGGGCTACTTACGAGCAGTACTTC.